What follows are 16 T cell receptor beta chains derived from one specimen sequenced in a study of T cells in Graves' hyperthyroidism and ophthalmopathy. There were TCR beta CDR3 regions amplified from RNA transcripts. An initial round of RT-PCR targeting the TCR CDR3 relied on the HTBI primer set. Via MiXCR, TCRdb re-called the multiplex PCR reads, giving one row per CDR3 protein. The sample lists approximately 430,000 distinct CDR3 sequences, less than 20% seen once, with 11% to 15% in the top ten. Specimen: blood. These receptors were collected from a woman between 18 and 30 years old with Graves' hyperthyroidism.

This clonotype was recorded at least ten times. The CDR3 nucleotides read TGCAGTGCTAGAGATCGGGGGGAACAGCCCCAGCATTTT. Residues: CSARDRGEQPQHF. V gene TRBV20-1 combines with J gene TRBJ1-5; D possibly corresponds to TRBD1 (5 bases). Between the trimmed V and J ends, which lost 0 bases and 7 bases, there was a span of 10 bases. This CDR3 contains 13 residues. CDR1 and CDR2 from the germline V gene are DFQATT and SNEGSKA (reference sequence).

This clonotype was counted many times. The chain employs TRBV20-1 and TRBJ1-2; unclear D gene. The germline V gene encodes CDR1 DFQATT and CDR2 SNEGSKA (reference sequence). The V gene lost 5 bases and the J gene lost 7 bases, with 14 bases spanning the gap. The CDR3 runs to 12 residues. CDR3 DNA sequence: TGCAGTGCTCAATCCTTCCTCTCTGGCTACACCTTC. Translation gives CSAQSFLSGYTF.

This clonotype was counted at least ten times. The rearrangement uses TRBV6-1 and TRBJ1-5, with D unresolved. The germline V gene encodes CDR1 MNHNS and CDR2 SASEGT. The CDR3 loop spans 13 amino acids. Trimming took off 7 bases at V and 6 bases at J, with 13 bases between the two ends. In DNA form, the CDR3 reads TGTGCCAGCAAGCTGGGGTCAGGTCAGCCCCAGCATTTT. This codes for CASKLGSGQPQHF.

This clonotype has a count of ten or more. The V call is TRBV20-1, the J call TRBJ2-3, with D perhaps TRBD2 (6 bases). The CDR3 runs to 15 residues. The V gene's germline CDR1 is DFQATT and CDR2 SNEGSKA (reference sequence). Trimming pared 2 bases from V and 0 bases from J, leaving 12 bases between. The CDR3 sequence: CSARRRRGSTDTQYF. The CDR3 DNA reads TGCAGTGCTAGACGGCGGCGGGGAAGCACAGATACGCAGTATTTT.

This clonotype occurred many times. This chain connects TRBV20-1 to TRBJ2-1; D may be TRBD2 (5 bases). Germline-derived CDR1 and CDR2 are DFQATT and SNEGSKA (reference sequence). The CDR3 is 16 amino acids. The V end lost 6 bases, the J end lost 0 bases, and 18 bases lay between the germline ends. CDR3 sequence: CSAAVFSASSYNEQFF. CDR3 DNA sequence: TGCAGTGCCGCGGTATTTAGCGCCAGCTCCTACAATGAGCAGTTCTTC.

This clonotype was counted many times. This chain uses TRBV5-1 with TRBJ2-1; D might be TRBD2 (5 bases). Germline CDR1 SGHRS, CDR2 YFSETQ. The V and J ends lost 2 bases and 4 bases respectively, with 10 bases between them. CDR3 size: 14 residues. The CDR3 spells CASSFLARYNEQFF. The DNA of the CDR3 is TGCGCCAGCAGCTTCCTAGCTCGGTACAATGAGCAGTTCTTC.

The chain has TRBV4-1 and TRBJ2-1; a weak D match, TRBD1 (6 bases). The CDR3 consists of 17 residues. The germline gives CDR1 MGHRA, CDR2 YSYEKL. The V gene lost 4 bases and the J gene lost 3 bases, with 19 bases spanning the gap. CDR3 coding DNA: TGCGCCAGCAGCCGAATCCGGGGACAAATCGACTACAATGAGCAGTTCTTC. Its protein is CASSRIRGQIDYNEQFF.

There are many counts of this clonotype. V is TRBV12-3 or TRBV12-4 and J is TRBJ2-7; 8 nucleotides agree with TRBD1. This CDR3 contains 14 residues. Losses at the gene ends were 1 base for V and 7 bases for J; bases not matched to a gene: 6. The chain's CDR3 is CASSLGTGTQEQYF. The CDR3, as DNA: TGTGCCAGCAGTTTAGGGACAGGGACTCAGGAGCAGTACTTC.

This clonotype turned up a few times. V gene TRBV7-2 combines with J gene TRBJ2-3; D perhaps matches TRBD2 (7 bases). This CDR3 has 14 residues. The V end was cut by 4 bases, the J end by 9 bases, with 17 bases between. Per the germline V gene, CDR1 is SGHTA and CDR2 is FQGNSA. The CDR3 protein is CASSSRGGGVTQYF. In nucleotides, the CDR3 is TGTGCCAGCAGCTCGAGGGGGGGGGGGGTCACGCAGTATTTT.

The table lists this clonotype with many counts. The chain uses TRBV6-1 and TRBJ1-1, with D maybe TRBD1 (6 bases). The ends were cut back, 2 bases at V and 3 bases at J, with 10 bases in the middle. There are 14 residues in the CDR3. The germline gives CDR1 MNHNS, CDR2 SASEGT. The CDR3: CASSEQGWDTEAFF. The CDR3, as DNA: TGTGCCAGCAGTGAACAGGGGTGGGACACTGAAGCTTTCTTT.

In its sample, this clonotype ranks as medium-sized. The chain has TRBV2 and TRBJ2-7; D call uncertain. The CDR3 is 12 residues long. V lost 6 bases and J lost 3, with 9 bases in between. In germline, CDR1 is SNHLY, CDR2 FYNNEI. The DNA for the CDR3 is TGTGCCAGCAGCCTCTACCGCTACGAGCAGTACTTC. Amino acid sequence: CASSLYRYEQYF.

This clonotype was detected many times. The CDR3 DNA sequence: TGTGCCAGCAGCTTAGGCCCGGTCTCCTACGAGCAGTACTTC. Protein: CASSLGPVSYEQYF. The V and J genes are TRBV11-2 and TRBJ2-7; no reliable D call. The CDR3 length is 14 residues. The V gene lost 1 base and the J gene lost 0 bases, with 7 bases spanning the gap. Per germline, CDR1 SGHAT and CDR2 FQNNGV.

In the case of this clonotype: This may arise from a read error, as a much more abundant clone is one base away. This chain uses TRBV14 with TRBJ2-1; TRBD2 is a possible D gene (6 bases). With the DNA end fitting TRBJ2-7 better, the J assignment may be wrong. Germline-derived CDR1 and CDR2 are SGHDN and FVKESK. This CDR3 has 14 residues. The CDR3 region has the DNA TGTGCCAGCAGCCAAATAGGAGGGATCAATGAGCAGTACTTC. Its translation is CASSQIGGINEQYF.

The chain combines TRBV4-3 with TRBJ2-1, with D possibly matching TRBD2 (7 bases). With 0 bases removed from V and 6 bases from J, the gap between germline ends came to 15 bases. Germline V gene lookup returns CDR1 LGHNA and CDR2 YSLEER. The CDR3 has 16 amino acids. CDR3 DNA sequence: TGCGCCAGCAGCCAAGATCGGCGGGGGCGAGTCAATGAGCAGTTCTTC. The encoded protein is CASSQDRRGRVNEQFF.

This clonotype was counted only a few times. The gene calls are TRBV6-2 or TRBV6-3 and TRBJ1-1; the D gene is possibly TRBD1 (5 bases). The V end lost 7 bases, the J end lost 0 bases, and 12 bases lay between the germline ends. CDR1 is MNHEY and CDR2 is SVGEGT in the germline V gene. The CDR3 loop spans 14 amino acids. This chain's CDR3 is CASTAGHMNTEAFF. Here the CDR3 DNA reads TGTGCCAGCACCGCGGGGCATATGAACACTGAAGCTTTCTTT.

The sample holds many counts of this clonotype. At one boundary the junction diverges from the germline segment, which might be a read error. J is TRBJ2-1 and V is TRBV11-2, with TRBD2 matching over 10 bases. Germline-derived CDR1 and CDR2 are SGHAT and FQNNGV. This CDR3 is 15 amino acids long. The CDR3: CASRLAGGSYNEQFF. For the CDR3, the DNA is TGTGCCAGCAGGTTAGCGGGGGGCTCCTACAATGAGCAGTTCTTC.